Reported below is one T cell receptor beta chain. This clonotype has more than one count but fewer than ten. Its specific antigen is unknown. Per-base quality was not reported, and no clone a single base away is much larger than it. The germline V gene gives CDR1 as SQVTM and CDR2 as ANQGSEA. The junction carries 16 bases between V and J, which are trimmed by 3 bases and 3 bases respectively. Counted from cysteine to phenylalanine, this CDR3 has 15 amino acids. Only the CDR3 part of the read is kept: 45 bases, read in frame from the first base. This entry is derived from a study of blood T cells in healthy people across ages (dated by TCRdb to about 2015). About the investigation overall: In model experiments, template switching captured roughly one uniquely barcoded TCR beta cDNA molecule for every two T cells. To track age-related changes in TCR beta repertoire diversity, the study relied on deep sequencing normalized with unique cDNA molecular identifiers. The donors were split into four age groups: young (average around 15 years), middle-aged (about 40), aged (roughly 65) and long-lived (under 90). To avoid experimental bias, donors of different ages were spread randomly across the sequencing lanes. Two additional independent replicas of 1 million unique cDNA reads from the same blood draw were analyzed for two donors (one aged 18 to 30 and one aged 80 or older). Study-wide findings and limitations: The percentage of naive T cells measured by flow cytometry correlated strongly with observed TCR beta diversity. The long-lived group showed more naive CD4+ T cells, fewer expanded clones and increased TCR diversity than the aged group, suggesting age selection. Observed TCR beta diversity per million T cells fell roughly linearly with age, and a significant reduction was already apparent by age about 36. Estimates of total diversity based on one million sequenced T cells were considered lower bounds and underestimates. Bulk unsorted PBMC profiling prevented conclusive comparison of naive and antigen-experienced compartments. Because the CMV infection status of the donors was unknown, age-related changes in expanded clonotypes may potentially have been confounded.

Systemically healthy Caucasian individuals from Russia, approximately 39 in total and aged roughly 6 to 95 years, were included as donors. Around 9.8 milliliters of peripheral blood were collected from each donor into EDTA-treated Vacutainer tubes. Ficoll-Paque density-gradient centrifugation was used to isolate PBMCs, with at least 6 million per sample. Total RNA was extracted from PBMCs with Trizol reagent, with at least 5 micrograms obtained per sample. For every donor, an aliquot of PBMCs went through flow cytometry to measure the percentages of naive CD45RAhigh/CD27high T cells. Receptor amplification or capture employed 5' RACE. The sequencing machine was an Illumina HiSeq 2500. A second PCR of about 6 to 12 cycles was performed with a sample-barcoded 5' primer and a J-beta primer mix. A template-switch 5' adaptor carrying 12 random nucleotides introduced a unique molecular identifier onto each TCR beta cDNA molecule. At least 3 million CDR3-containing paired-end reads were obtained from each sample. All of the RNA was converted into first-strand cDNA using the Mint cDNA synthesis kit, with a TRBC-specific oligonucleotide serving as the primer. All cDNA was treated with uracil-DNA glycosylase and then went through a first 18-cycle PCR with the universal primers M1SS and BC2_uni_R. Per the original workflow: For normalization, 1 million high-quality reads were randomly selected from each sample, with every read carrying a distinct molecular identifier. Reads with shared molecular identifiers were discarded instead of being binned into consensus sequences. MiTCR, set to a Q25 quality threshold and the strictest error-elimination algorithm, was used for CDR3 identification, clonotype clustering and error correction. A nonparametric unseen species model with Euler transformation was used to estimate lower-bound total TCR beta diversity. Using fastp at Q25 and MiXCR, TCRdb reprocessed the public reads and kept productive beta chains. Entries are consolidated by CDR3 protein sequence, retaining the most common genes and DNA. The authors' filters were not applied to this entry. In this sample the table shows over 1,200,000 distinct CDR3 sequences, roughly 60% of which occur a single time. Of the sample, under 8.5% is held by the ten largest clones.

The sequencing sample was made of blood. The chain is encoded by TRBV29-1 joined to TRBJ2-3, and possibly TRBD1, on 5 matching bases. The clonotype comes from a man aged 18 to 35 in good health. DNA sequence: TGCAGCGTTGATGAAACAGGCCCCCAAACAGATACGCAGTATTTT. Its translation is CSVDETGPQTDTQYF.